The rows below give T cell receptor beta chains drawn from one sample of a study of patients and donors after allogeneic stem cell transplantation. TCRdb used MiXCR to reprocess the RT-PCR reads, holding one entry per CDR3 protein. The table includes approximately 170,000 distinct CDR3 sequences, 24% detected once. The sequenced material came from blood, either unsorted or a sorted T cell fraction (not recorded which). The receptors come from a human donor who was either an allogeneic HSCT recipient or a stem cell or donor lymphocyte infusion donor (not recorded which). It is not recorded whose cells these are; they may come from a transplant donor. CDR3s include the opening cysteine and the closing phenylalanine or tryptophan. Fields, in order: clone size, V gene, J gene, D gene, CDR3 DNA, CDR3 protein. The D gene is left open where the match is weak. Clone size is not always given. Where it is, it says once, few, many or a class for expanded clones.

few	TRBV27	TRBJ2-3	.	TGTGCCAGCAGCGCGGCTCGAAACGGAGATACGCAGTATTTT	CASSAARNGDTQYF
.	TRBV18	TRBJ1-1	.	TGTGCCAGCTCACCTCTGACGGGTGAAGCTTTCTTT	CASSPLTGEAFF
.	TRBV5-1	TRBJ2-5	.	TGCGCCAGCATAGACCCAGGGGTTGAGACCCAGTACTTC	CASIDPGVETQYF
few	TRBV2	TRBJ2-1	.	TGTGCCAGCAGTGAAGGCCCACCCCCCCGCAATGAGCAGTTCTTC	CASSEGPPPRNEQFF
few	TRBV7-2	TRBJ2-1	.	TGTGCCAGCAGCTTCCCGGGAGTCTATGAGCAGTTCTTC	CASSFPGVYEQFF
.	TRBV11-3	TRBJ1-1	.	TGTGCCAGCAGCTCCGGGGGAAAGGCGGGCACTGAAGCTTTCTTT	CASSSGGKAGTEAFF
many	TRBV12-3/TRBV12-4	TRBJ1-3	.	TGTGCCAGCAGTTTGCGGCAGGGAGACACCATATATTTT	CASSLRQGDTIYF
.	TRBV5-4	TRBJ2-5	.	TGTGCCAGCAGCGTTCCGGCCTCGGGGGAGACCCAGTACTTC	CASSVPASGETQYF
many	TRBV24-1	TRBJ1-2	.	TGTGCCACCGCGGACAGACTCTATGGCTACACCTTC	CATADRLYGYTF
many	TRBV5-1	TRBJ1-1	.	TGCGCCAGCAGCTTCTCGGGTGACACTGAAGCTTTCTTT	CASSFSGDTEAFF
few	TRBV29-1	TRBJ1-2	TRBD1	TGCAGCGTTGAAGATTCCCTAAGAAGACAGGGATCCTTCTTATATGGCTACACCTTC	CSVEDSLRRQGSFLYGYTF
many	TRBV20-1	TRBJ1-5	.	TGCAGTGCTAGGAACAGGGAGGGTAGCAATCAGCCCCAGCATTTT	CSARNREGSNQPQHF
.	TRBV10-3	TRBJ1-1	TRBD1	TGTGCCATCAGTGGGGACAGGGGACCGAACACTGAAGCTTTCTTT	CAISGDRGPNTEAFF
few	TRBV7-2	TRBJ2-2	.	TGTGCCAGCAGCTTAGATGCTAGCGTGCCAACCGGGGAGCTGTTTTTT	CASSLDASVPTGELFF
.	TRBV18	TRBJ2-7	.	TGTGCCAGCTCACGGGATGAGGGCAGGGTTGAATACGAGCAGTACTTC	CASSRDEGRVEYEQYF
.	TRBV4-3	TRBJ2-1	.	TGCGCCAGCAGCCGCATTGCGGGCGAGGTGTATGAGCAGTTCTTC	CASSRIAGEVYEQFF
.	TRBV30	TRBJ2-1	.	TGTGCCTGGAACCAACAGGGTCTCGATGAGCAGTTCTTC	CAWNQQGLDEQFF
.	TRBV20-1	TRBJ1-4	.	TGCAGTGCTAGCCCCAATAATGAAAAACTGTTTTTT	CSASPNNEKLFF
.	TRBV20-1	TRBJ1-1	.	TGCAGTTCCAGGGAGAACACTGAAGCTTTCTTT	CSSRENTEAFF
.	TRBV27	TRBJ1-3	.	TGTGCCAGCGGGCCAGGTGGAAACACCATATATTTT	CASGPGGNTIYF
.	TRBV29-1	TRBJ2-1	.	TGCAGCGTTGAGGATGTAGCGGAGCAGTTCTTC	CSVEDVAEQFF
.	TRBV7-2	TRBJ2-6	.	TGTGCCAGCAGCCCAAGCTCTGGGGCCAACGTCCTGACTTTC	CASSPSSGANVLTF
few	TRBV12-3/TRBV12-4	TRBJ2-2	TRBD2	TGTGCCAGCAGTCTGATAGCGGGGGGAGCTTTCGGGGAGCTGTTTTTT	CASSLIAGGAFGELFF
few	TRBV29-1	TRBJ1-1	TRBD1	TGCAGCGTCTTTACGACAGGGGCGGGCACTGAAGCTTTCTTT	CSVFTTGAGTEAFF
.	TRBV3-1	TRBJ2-2	TRBD1	TGTGCCAGCAGCCAAGAATTCGATAGGGACAGCCCAAACACCGGGGAGCTGTTTTTT	CASSQEFDRDSPNTGELFF
.	TRBV27	TRBJ1-5	TRBD1	TGTGCCAGCAGGGGACAGAAAAGCAATCAGCCCCAGCATTTT	CASRGQKSNQPQHF
.	TRBV12-3/TRBV12-4	TRBJ1-1	.	TGTGCCAGCAGTCAGGATTTCACTGAAGCTTTCTTT	CASSQDFTEAFF
many	TRBV12-3/TRBV12-4	TRBJ1-2	TRBD1	TGTGCCAGCAGTTTTTGGTGGACAGGGAAGTATGGCTACACCTTC	CASSFWWTGKYGYTF
.	TRBV29-1	TRBJ2-2	.	TGCAGCGTTGTCGGGAACACCGGGGAGCTGTTTTTT	CSVVGNTGELFF
.	TRBV29-1	TRBJ1-5	TRBD1	TGCAGCGTACAGGGGGCGAGCCAGCCCCAGCATTTT	CSVQGASQPQHF
many	TRBV7-8	TRBJ1-2	.	TGTGCCAGCAGCTTAGAAGGGGAATTCTATGGCTACACCTTC	CASSLEGEFYGYTF
.	TRBV20-1	TRBJ2-7	TRBD2	TGCAGTGCTAGTCCTGTCGGACTAGACCACTACGAGCAGTACTTC	CSASPVGLDHYEQYF
few	TRBV20-1	TRBJ1-6	TRBD1	TGCAGTGCTAGAGGGGACAGGTTTAATTCACCCCTCCACTTT	CSARGDRFNSPLHF
few	TRBV10-3	TRBJ2-3	.	TGTGCCATCAGTGAGTCGTTAGGCACAGATACGCAGTATTTT	CAISESLGTDTQYF
.	TRBV9	TRBJ2-7	TRBD2	TGTGCCAGCAGCGAGACTAGCGGGGGTTGGAAGTACTTC	CASSETSGGWKYF
few	TRBV9	TRBJ1-6	.	TGTGCCAGCAGCGTCGACAGTTATAATTCACCCCTCCACTTT	CASSVDSYNSPLHF